The TCR beta chain described here comes from a study of blood T cells in healthy people across ages. Study overall: T cells yielded about one barcoded beta molecule per two cells through template switching.

V was cut by 1 base and J by 0 bases, with 11 bases left in between. Per germline, CDR1 SGHRS and CDR2 YFSETQ. This CDR3 spans 16 amino acids. With a J-beta primer mix and a sample-barcoded 5' primer, a second PCR ran roughly 6 to 11 cycles. A single record per CDR3 protein comes from TCRdb applying MiXCR to the 5' RACE reads. The repertoire includes over 1,200,000 distinct CDR3 sequences, roughly 64% of them detected once, and 5% to 7% sits in the top ten. Total RNA was isolated from each sample in quantities of at least 6 micrograms. Material for sequencing was blood. This TCR was sampled from a man younger than 35 in good health. The V and J genes are TRBV5-1 and TRBJ2-1, with D possibly being TRBD1 (5 bases). The CDR3 protein is CASSLPDSSSYNEQFF. The CDR3 region has the DNA TGCGCCAGCAGCTTGCCCGACAGCAGCTCCTACAATGAGCAGTTCTTC.